What follows are 10 T cell receptor beta chains derived from one specimen sequenced in a study of vaccination effects on CD4 cells after COVID-19. These receptors have no known antigen. Using viral peptide pools, the ViraFEST assay grew out antigen-specific CD4+ T cells prior to sequencing. The authors isolated CD4+ T cells after 9 to 10 days of culture. Participants were vaccinated with two doses of either the BNT162b2 or mRNA-1273 vaccine. Repertoires were generated with immunoSEQ multiplex PCR, while TCRdb's copy carries only in-frame clones and drops some. The table has tens of thousands of clones, around 74% seen once. The material was CD4+ T cells from PBMCs cultured with HCoV-229E spike peptides, obtained after COVID-19 vaccination. Receptors were obtained from a human donor who received a COVID-19 vaccine.

This chain connects TRBV9 to TRBJ2-6; D not resolved. The CDR3 length is 15 residues. Trimming pared 2 bases from V and 1 base from J, leaving 7 bases between. Germline V lookup: CDR1 SGDLS, CDR2 YYNGEE. The CDR3 reads CASSVRLSGANVLTF. The CDR3 DNA is TGTGCCAGCAGCGTTAGGCTTTCTGGGGCCAACGTCCTGACTTTC.

CDR3 in DNA: TGCGCCAGCAGACAAACTGGGGCGGAGGGCACTGAAGCTTTCTTT. Protein product: CASRQTGAEGTEAFF. The chain employs TRBV5-1 and TRBJ1-1, with D possibly being TRBD1 (5 bases). CDR1 and CDR2 from the germline V gene are SGHRS and YFSETQ. Deletions cut 5 bases from V and 4 bases from J, with 18 bases between. The CDR3 extends over 15 amino acids.

This chain uses TRBV5-8 with TRBJ2-7; no clear D gene. The germline CDR1 and CDR2 sequences are SGHTS and YDEGEE. V lost 6 bases and J lost 11, with 6 bases in between. This CDR3 spans 8 amino acids. The CDR3 sequence: CASTWEYV. CDR3 in DNA: TGTGCCAGCACATGGGAGTACGTC.

This sequence joins TRBV7-8 and TRBJ2-5; tentatively, D is TRBD1 or TRBD2 (5 bases each). Germline CDR1 reads SGHVS; CDR2 reads FQNEAQ. Trimming took 2 bases from V and 2 from J, leaving 12 bases between them. The CDR3 is made up of 15 amino acids. The CDR3 loop reads CASSLMGDGQETQYF. CDR3 sequence (DNA): TGTGCCAGCAGCTTAATGGGGGACGGGCAAGAGACCCAGTACTTC.

The rearrangement uses TRBV4-1 and TRBJ2-2; D is undetermined. The CDR3 loop spans 13 amino acids. Germline loops: CDR1 MGHRA, CDR2 YSYEKL. Trimming left V 4 bases short and J 1 base short, with 4 bases between. CDR3 nucleotide sequence: TGCGCCAGCAGCCGACAGAACACCGGGGAGCTGTTTTTT. Translation gives CASSRQNTGELFF.

J is TRBJ2-7 and V is TRBV10-2; 9 nucleotides align to TRBD1. CDR3 length: 14 amino acids. V shed 6 bases, J shed 6 bases, and the junction held 9 bases outside the gene matches. CDR1 is WSHSY and CDR2 is SAAADI in the germline V gene. CDR3 sequence (DNA): TGCGCCAGCAGATCCGGGACAGGGCTTGTCGAGCAGTACGTC. Its protein product is CASRSGTGLVEQYV.

The chain links TRBV6-5 to TRBJ2-5; the match to TRBD1 covers 8 bases. CDR1 is MNHEY and CDR2 is SVGAGI in the germline V gene. This CDR3 has 15 residues. J lost 5 bases, V lost 6 bases, and 11 bases had no gene match. CDR3 nucleotides: TGTGCCAGCAGGCGGGGACAGGTCCTCGGGGAGACCCAGTACTTC. Its protein is CASRRGQVLGETQYF.

The V call is TRBV5-1, the J call TRBJ1-4; perhaps TRBD1 as D (5 bases). Deletions cut 6 bases from V and 8 bases from J, with 17 bases between. CDR1 SGHRS and CDR2 YFSETQ come from the germline V gene. This CDR3 has 14 residues. CDR3 DNA sequence: TGCGCCAGCACAGCATGGAGGGGCGGCGAAAAACTGTTTTTT. It specifies CASTAWRGGEKLFF.

The V gene is TRBV6-5, the J gene TRBJ2-3; maybe TRBD2 (7 bases). Germline CDR1 MNHEY, CDR2 SVGAGI. Trimming removed 8 bases at V and 1 base at J, with 13 bases between. This CDR3 region has 14 residues. The CDR3: CASRGGVGTDTQYF. CDR3 bases: TGTGCCAGCCGAGGGGGGGTCGGCACAGATACGCAGTATTTT.

The chain joins TRBV21-1 to TRBJ2-4; the table names TRBD1, a call not compared with the DNA. TRBV21-1 is annotated as a pseudogene. The CDR3 is 14 residues long. The CDR3 protein is CASSKAMQGNIQYF. The CDR3 nucleotides read TGTGCCAGCAGCAAAGCGATGCAGGGGAACATTCAGTACTTC.